Sequencing of this T cell receptor (beta chain) was carried out in a study of blood T cell repertoires in COVID-19. Turning to the study itself: Material from acute and convalescent COVID-19 was sourced from the United States, Italy and Spain. PBMCs, B-cell-depleted T cells, or T cells were the source of the cDNA or gDNA that made up the material.

How the authors handled the data: From reference gene primer amplification, estimates of nucleated cell counts were derived. The method was immunoSEQ multiplex PCR; TCRdb's version includes in-frame clones alone and lacks a portion of them. The V and J calls and clone size come from that table; D and trimming were worked out from the DNA. The repertoire holds about 15,000 clones, with around 89% as singletons. V shed 5 bases and J shed 0 bases, with 10 bases lying between them. This CDR3 has 15 residues. CDR1 is LGHNT, CDR2 FRNRAP, per germline. The chain is built from TRBV12-5 and TRBJ1-4, with D possibly being TRBD1 (5 bases). This TCR came from a human donor in a cohort sampled during active COVID-19. Sequenced sample: peripheral blood. DNA for the CDR3: TGTGCTAGTGGTACAGGAGATGCAACTAATGAAAAACTGTTTTTT. This gives the protein CASGTGDATNEKLFF. The variable domain in full, with the rest retrieved from reference TRBV12-5 and TRBJ1-4, is DARVTQTPRHKVTEMGQEVTMRCQPILGHNTVFWYRQTMMQGLELLAYFRNRAPLDDSGMPKDRFSAEMPDATLATLKIQPSEPRDSAVYFCASGTGDATNEKLFFGSGTQLSVL.